A single sample is the source of the 30 T cell receptor beta chains below, sequenced in a study of low-dose radiotherapy and immunotherapy resistance in tumors. TRAV and TRBV primers primed cDNA for both TCRalpha and TCRbeta. With a constant-region primer and a V-primer adapter, TCRs were subjected to roughly 18 PCR cycles of amplification. TCRdb redid the calling of the reads with MiXCR, one entry per CDR3 protein. The repertoire has 14,000 to 15,000 distinct CDR3 sequences, less than 55% of them found once; the top ten carry roughly 3.5%. These receptors all come from a human donor with advanced metastatic prostate, ovarian, gallbladder or colorectal cancer (not recorded which). This table probably holds off-target reads from a library built for another chain.

The table lists this clonotype with a count of one. This chain links TRBV10-3 with TRBJ2-7; TRBD2 aligns across 14 bases. The V gene's germline CDR1 is ENHRY and CDR2 SYGVKD. Trimming removed 4 bases from V and 5 bases from J; junction bases left unmatched: 7. The CDR3 length is 16 residues. The CDR3 loop is CAISGGGTSGSHEQYF. CDR3 nucleotides: TGTGCCATCAGTGGAGGGGGGACTAGCGGGAGCCACGAGCAGTACTTC.

V is TRBV19 and J is TRBJ1-5; D is ambiguous. Trimming took 5 bases from V and 9 from J, leaving 14 bases between them. The CDR3 is 13 amino acids. Germline loops: CDR1 LNHDA, CDR2 SQIVND (reference sequence). This CDR3 is CASSSDGQGPQHF. CDR3 DNA sequence: TGTGCCAGTAGTTCGGACGGTCAAGGGCCCCAGCATTTT.

This clonotype came up a few times. The chain employs TRBV3-1 and TRBJ2-3; the D gene is possibly TRBD1 (5 bases). Germline V gives CDR1 LGHDT, CDR2 YNNKEL (reference sequence). The CDR3 is 14 residues long. Trimming cost V 1 base and J 6 bases, with 11 bases left between them. The CDR3 DNA follows: TGTGCCAGCAGCCAAGGCAGGGCCCCGGATACGCAGTATTTT. This codes for CASSQGRAPDTQYF.

The chain recombines TRBV9 with TRBJ2-5; TRBD2 matches at 9 bases. The CDR3 has 16 amino acids. Germline CDR1 and CDR2: SGDLS and YYNGEE. V dropped 4 bases and J dropped 2; count of bases not matched to a gene: 9. The CDR3 protein is CASSPRSGGKQETQYF. CDR3 bases: TGTGCCAGCAGCCCGAGGAGCGGGGGGAAACAAGAGACCCAGTACTTC.

J is TRBJ2-3 and V is TRBV5-1; D tentatively reads TRBD1 or TRBD2 (6 bases each). CDR3 length equals 15 residues. CDR1 is SGHRS, CDR2 YFSETQ, per germline. The V end lost 1 base, the J end lost 6 bases, and 15 bases lay between the germline ends. The CDR3 DNA reads TGCGCCAGCAGCTTGAGGTTAGGGGGGCCCGATACGCAGTATTTT. This sequence encodes CASSLRLGGPDTQYF.

This chain uses TRBV5-1 with TRBJ2-5, with a tentative D call TRBD2 (6 bases). Germline values: CDR1 SGHRS, CDR2 YFSETQ. V was cut by 4 bases and J by 5 bases, with 18 bases left in between. The CDR3 contains 15 residues. DNA of the CDR3: TGCGCCAGCAGCCCGGGACTTCCCTCGGGGGAGACCCAGTACTTC. Translated, it gives CASSPGLPSGETQYF.

This clonotype was counted a few times. The chain uses TRBV21-1 and TRBJ2-1. TRBV21-1 is flagged as a pseudogene. The CDR3 is 16 amino acids. The CDR3 loop is CASSKISSMSYNEQFF. The DNA for the CDR3 is TGTGCCAGCAGCAAAATTAGCAGTATGTCCTACAATGAGCAGTTCTTC.

The chain couples TRBV19 to TRBJ1-5; D gene uncertain. V was clipped by 5 bases and J by 1 base, with 12 bases between them. Germline lookup yields CDR1 LNHDA and CDR2 SQIVND (reference sequence). The CDR3 consists of 15 residues. CDR3: CASSPGEYSNQPQHF. The CDR3 bases are TGTGCCAGTAGTCCCGGGGAGTACAGCAATCAGCCCCAGCATTTT.

J is TRBJ1-2 and V is TRBV30, with 12 bases fitting TRBD1. The J segment lost 4 bases and the V segment lost 7 bases, leaving 13 bases of the junction unmatched. The CDR3 extends over 16 amino acids. Germline loops: CDR1 GTSNPN, CDR2 SVGIG (reference sequence). Here the CDR3 DNA reads TGTGCCTACAACCGGGACAGGGGGCTCTCAGGCTATGGCTACACCTTC. Protein sequence: CAYNRDRGLSGYGYTF. The full variable domain, rest sourced from reference TRBV30 and TRBJ1-2, is SQTIHQWPATLVQPVGSPLSLECTVEGTSNPNLYWYRQAAGRGLQLLFYSVGIGQISSEVPQNLSASRPQDRQFILSSKKLLLSDSGFYLCAYNRDRGLSGYGYTFGSGTRLTVV.

The chain is built from TRBV21-1 and TRBJ2-7. TRBV21-1 corresponds to a pseudogene. The CDR3 runs 15 residues. The CDR3 is CASSWAGQPGDEQYF. CDR3 sequence (DNA): TGTGCCAGCAGCTGGGCAGGCCAGCCTGGTGACGAGCAGTACTTC.

The V gene is TRBV19, the J gene TRBJ2-3, with TRBD2 matching 7 bases. Looked up from germline, CDR1 is LNHDA and CDR2 is SQIVND (reference sequence). CDR3 length: 12 amino acids. Trimming at V came to 7 bases and at J to 7 bases, leaving 5 bases not matched to a gene. CDR3 in DNA: TGTGCCAGTAAGCGGGATGGGTATACGCAGTATTTT. It yields the protein CASKRDGYTQYF.

The chain is built from TRBV29-1 and TRBJ2-2, with D hard to call. Germline CDR1 is SQVTM and CDR2 is ANQGSEA. The CDR3 is 16 residues long. V lost 0 bases and J 1 base, leaving 12 bases between the germline ends. The chain's CDR3 is CSVEDRTSRNTGELFF. As DNA, the CDR3 is TGCAGCGTTGAAGATCGAACCTCCCGGAACACCGGGGAGCTGTTTTTT.

V gene TRBV6-6 combines with J gene TRBJ2-3; D unresolved. The CDR3 has 12 amino acids. CDR1 MNHNY and CDR2 SVGAGI come from the germline V gene (reference sequence). V shed 6 bases and J shed 4 bases, with 8 bases lying between them. The CDR3 sequence: CASSPFADTQYF. The CDR3 nucleotides read TGTGCCAGCAGCCCCTTTGCAGATACGCAGTATTTT.

The chain couples TRBV29-1 to TRBJ2-2; possibly TRBD2 for D (6 bases). V was pared by 6 bases and J by 2 bases, with 10 bases between. Germline V lookup: CDR1 SQVTM, CDR2 ANQGSEA. This CDR3 has 13 amino acids. CDR3 amino acids: CSVYSGNTGELFF. CDR3 DNA sequence: TGCAGCGTCTATAGCGGAAACACCGGGGAGCTGTTTTTT.

The rearrangement uses TRBV20-1 and TRBJ2-7; no clear D. Trimming left V 6 bases short and J 4 bases short, with 10 bases between. Germline CDR1 and CDR2: DFQATT and SNEGSKA (reference sequence). The CDR3 runs to 11 residues. CDR3 nucleotide sequence: TGCAGTGCCCCTGACATGTACGAGCAGTACTTC. This codes for CSAPDMYEQYF.

This clonotype was recorded a few times. The chain has TRBV19 and TRBJ2-1; no clear D. Germline V CDR1 and CDR2: LNHDA, SQIVND (reference sequence). CDR3 length: 15 residues. Trimming took off 5 bases at V and 7 bases at J, with 18 bases between the two ends. The CDR3 bases are TGTGCCAGTAGTCCTCTTGGATTCCCCCTAAATGAGCAGTTCTTC. Translated: CASSPLGFPLNEQFF.

Only a few counts were recorded for this clonotype. The chain links TRBV27 to TRBJ2-1; no definite D call. CDR3 size: 14 residues. Between the trimmed V and J ends, which lost 2 bases and 1 base, there was a span of 6 bases. Germline V lookup: CDR1 MNHEY, CDR2 SMNVEV (reference sequence). Written as DNA, the CDR3 is TGTGCCAGCAGTTTAGGGTCTTCCTACAATGAGCAGTTCTTC. It yields the protein CASSLGSSYNEQFF.

The rearrangement uses TRBV11-1 and TRBJ2-1; D uncertain. Germline CDR1 reads SGHAT; CDR2 reads FQDESV (reference sequence). The ends were cut back, 5 bases at V and 9 bases at J, with 14 bases in the middle. The CDR3 sequence is 13 residues long. The CDR3 sequence is CASSPRVLGEQFF. CDR3 in DNA: TGTGCCAGCAGCCCTAGAGTGTTGGGTGAGCAGTTCTTC.

The chain combines TRBV24-1 with TRBJ2-2; D is perhaps TRBD1 or TRBD2 (5 bases each). Trimming took 2 bases from V and 3 from J, leaving 12 bases between them. Germline-derived CDR1 and CDR2 are KGHDR and SFDVKD. The CDR3 runs to 16 residues. The CDR3 region has the DNA TGTGCCACCAGTGATTCGGGACGGGGAGACACCGGGGAGCTGTTTTTT. Its protein is CATSDSGRGDTGELFF.

Notes on this clonotype: An end of the junction does not agree with germline; a read error may underlie this. The rearrangement uses TRBV18 and TRBJ2-1; D not resolved. Germline CDR1 is KGHSH and CDR2 is LQKENI. The CDR3 length is 16 residues. The CDR3 DNA reads TGTGCCCGCTCACGCACCTCCGGCATATCGAGCAATGAGCAGTTCTTC. It is translated as CARSRTSGISSNEQFF.

The CDR3: CASNFPGAGEQYF. The CDR3 nucleotides are TGTGCCAGCAACTTTCCGGGGGCCGGGGAGCAGTACTTC. The rearrangement links TRBV28 to TRBJ2-7, with D perhaps TRBD1 or TRBD2 (6 bases each). The germline V and J ends were trimmed by 7 bases and 7 bases, with 17 bases remaining between them. CDR3 length: 13 amino acids. Per the germline V gene, CDR1 is MDHEN and CDR2 is SYDVKM. The full variable domain, in which reference TRBV28 and TRBJ2-7 provide the parts outside the CDR3, is DVKVTQSSRYLVKRTGEKVFLECVQDMDHENMFWYRQDPGLGLRLIYFSYDVKMKEKGDIPEGYSVSREKKERFSLILESASTNQTSMYLCASNFPGAGEQYFGPGTRLTVT.

Concerning this clonotype itself: Relative to the germline gene, one junction end is altered; a read error may explain this. The chain uses TRBV5-1 and TRBJ2-7, with D tentatively TRBD1 (5 bases). This CDR3 contains 18 residues. The germline V gene encodes CDR1 SGHRS and CDR2 YFSETQ. This chain's CDR3 is CASSPQGFAWRPAYEQYF. DNA for the CDR3: TGTGCCAGCAGCCCCCAGGGCTTCGCCTGGCGGCCAGCCTACGAGCAGTACTTC.

The chain joins TRBV5-1 to TRBJ1-2; 7 positions agree with TRBD1. The germline V gene has CDR1 SGHRS and CDR2 YFSETQ. V dropped 1 base and J dropped 5; count of bases not matched to a gene: 11. This CDR3 has 16 residues. CDR3 sequence (DNA): TGCGCCAGCAGCTTGTATCCAGACAGGGTTAATTATGGCTACACCTTC. Translated: CASSLYPDRVNYGYTF. The variable domain in full, with the rest retrieved from reference TRBV5-1 and TRBJ1-2, is KAGVTQTPRYLIKTRGQQVTLSCSPISGHRSVSWYQQTPGQGLQFLFEYFSETQRNKGNFPGRFSGRQFSNSRSEMNVSTLELGDSALYLCASSLYPDRVNYGYTFGSGTRLTVV.

The V call is TRBV29-1, the J call TRBJ2-3; tentatively, D is TRBD1 or TRBD2 (5 bases each). From germline, CDR1 is SQVTM and CDR2 ANQGSEA. The CDR3 sequence is 13 residues long. V was clipped by 8 bases and J by 1 base, with 13 bases between them. CDR3: CSIRDGGTDTQYF. In DNA, the CDR3 is TGCAGCATCCGGGACGGGGGCACAGATACGCAGTATTTT.

The gene calls are TRBV13 and TRBJ2-1; TRBD1 is a possible D gene (5 bases). The CDR3 runs to 12 residues. Looked up from germline, CDR1 is PRHDT and CDR2 is FYEKMQ (reference sequence). Deletions cut 7 bases from V and 5 bases from J, with 9 bases between. DNA of the CDR3: TGTGCCAGCAATGGGGCAGACAATGAGCAGTTCTTC. Its protein product is CASNGADNEQFF.

The chain has TRBV6-2 or TRBV6-3 and TRBJ2-2; D perhaps matches TRBD1 (5 bases). The CDR3 extends over 15 amino acids. From germline, CDR1 is MNHEY and CDR2 SVGEGT. The germline V and J ends were trimmed by 2 bases and 0 bases, with 7 bases remaining between them. The CDR3 reads CASSYAGPNTGELFF. The CDR3 DNA sequence: TGTGCCAGCAGTTACGCAGGGCCGAACACCGGGGAGCTGTTTTTT.

The chain recombines TRBV7-9 with TRBJ2-7; 7 bases agree with TRBD1. V lost 5 bases and J lost 6; bases outside the gene matches: 4. This CDR3 spans 12 amino acids. Germline values: CDR1 SEHNR, CDR2 FQNEAQ (reference sequence). The CDR3 sequence: CASSNDRVEQYF. For the CDR3, the DNA is TGTGCCAGCAGCAACGACAGGGTCGAGCAGTACTTC. The full variable domain, in which reference TRBV7-9 and TRBJ2-7 provide the parts outside the CDR3, is DTGVSQNPRHKITKRGQNVTFRCDPISEHNRLYWYRQTLGQGPEFLTYFQNEAQLEKSRLLSDRFSAERPKGSFSTLEIQRTEQGDSAMYLCASSNDRVEQYFGPGTRLTVT.

V usage is TRBV7-2 and J usage is TRBJ2-7; D gene uncertain. The germline gives CDR1 SGHTA, CDR2 FQGNSA. The CDR3 has 15 residues. Deletions cut 1 base from V and 3 bases from J, with 13 bases between. The CDR3 here is CASSLGMDPRYEQYF. CDR3 bases: TGTGCCAGCAGCTTAGGAATGGACCCACGCTACGAGCAGTACTTC.

V usage is TRBV19 and J usage is TRBJ2-7; 7 nucleotides match TRBD1. This CDR3 contains 13 residues. CDR1 LNHDA and CDR2 SQIVND come from the germline V gene (reference sequence). V gave up 5 bases and J gave up 5 bases; unmatched junction bases: 6. CDR3 bases: TGTGCCAGTAGTCTAAACAGGGGCGACGAGCAGTACTTC. It encodes CASSLNRGDEQYF.

This chain joins TRBV12-5 and TRBJ2-3, with D tentatively TRBD2 (6 bases). With 5 bases removed from V and 5 bases from J, the gap between germline ends came to 14 bases. The CDR3 contains 14 residues. Germline V gives CDR1 LGHNT, CDR2 FRNRAP. For the CDR3, the DNA is TGTGCTAGTGGTCCGGGACTGGGCGGAGATACGCAGTATTTT. Its protein is CASGPGLGGDTQYF. The variable domain in full, completed from reference TRBV12-5 and TRBJ2-3, reads DARVTQTPRHKVTEMGQEVTMRCQPILGHNTVFWYRQTMMQGLELLAYFRNRAPLDDSGMPKDRFSAEMPDATLATLKIQPSEPRDSAVYFCASGPGLGGDTQYFGPGTRLTVL.